This T cell receptor beta chain was captured by sequencing in a study of cytomegalovirus exposure and HLA in healthy donors. Background on the study: Earlier, 95 million to 130 million unique TCR beta sequences were recovered from 170 million or so T cells by an analysis. Study-level points and caveats: Excluded: some indistinguishable V segments such as TRBV6-2 and TRBV6-3.

On this clone itself: No antigen is known for it.

Unmatched junction bases numbered 6, after V lost 10 bases and J lost 1 base. The germline CDR1 and CDR2 sequences are MDHEN and SYDVKM. The CDR3 loop spans 14 amino acids. PCR used 60 Vbeta primers and 13 Jbeta primers. Profiled with immunoSEQ multiplex PCR; TCRdb holds only in-frame clones, not every one. There are around 150,000 clones in the sample; more than 75% occur only once, and approximately 1.8% lies in the top ten. The V call is TRBV28, the J call TRBJ2-3; the match to TRBD2 covers 9 bases. Sequenced sample: PBMCs. This clonotype originated in a man aged 40-50 years in good health and CMV-seronegative. The CDR3 reads CATVAGVGTDTQYF. CDR3 DNA: TGTGCCACAGTAGCGGGGGTAGGCACAGATACGCAGTATTTT.